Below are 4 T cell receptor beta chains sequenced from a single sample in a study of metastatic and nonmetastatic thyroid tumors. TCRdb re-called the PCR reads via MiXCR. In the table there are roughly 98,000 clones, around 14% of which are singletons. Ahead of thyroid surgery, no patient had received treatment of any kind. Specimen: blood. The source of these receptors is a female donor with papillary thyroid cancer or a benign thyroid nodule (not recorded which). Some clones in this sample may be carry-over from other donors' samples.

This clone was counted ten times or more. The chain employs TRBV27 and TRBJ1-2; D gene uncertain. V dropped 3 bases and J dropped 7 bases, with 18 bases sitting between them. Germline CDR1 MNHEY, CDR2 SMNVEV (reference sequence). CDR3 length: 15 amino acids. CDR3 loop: CASSFEAAPIGGYTF. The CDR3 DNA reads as TGTGCCAGCAGTTTCGAGGCAGCCCCTATTGGTGGCTACACCTTC.

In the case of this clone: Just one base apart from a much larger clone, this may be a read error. This chain's CDR3 is CSVAHTGVWELFF. The DNA for the CDR3 is TGCAGCGTAGCACATACAGGAGTCTGGGAGCTGTTTTTT. The genes are TRBV29-1 and TRBJ2-2; tentatively, D is TRBD1 (5 bases). Looked up from germline, CDR1 is SQVTM and CDR2 is ANQGSEA. The length of the CDR3 is 13 residues. The V and J ends lost 6 bases and 9 bases respectively, with 17 bases between them.

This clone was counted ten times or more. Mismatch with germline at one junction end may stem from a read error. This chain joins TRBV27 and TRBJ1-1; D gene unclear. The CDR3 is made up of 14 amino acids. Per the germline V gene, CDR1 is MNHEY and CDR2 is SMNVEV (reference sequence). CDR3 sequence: CASSSIYRNAEAFF. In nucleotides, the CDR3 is TGTGCCAGCAGTTCCATCTACCGGAACGCTGAAGCTTTCTTT.

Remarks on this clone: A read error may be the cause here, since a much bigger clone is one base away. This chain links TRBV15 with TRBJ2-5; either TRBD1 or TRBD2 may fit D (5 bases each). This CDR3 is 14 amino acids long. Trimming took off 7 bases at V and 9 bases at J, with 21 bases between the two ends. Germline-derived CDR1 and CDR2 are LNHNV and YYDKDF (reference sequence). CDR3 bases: TGTGCCACCACCCCCGGGGCCTGGCAGGAGGCCCAGTACTTC. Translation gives CATTPGAWQEAQYF.